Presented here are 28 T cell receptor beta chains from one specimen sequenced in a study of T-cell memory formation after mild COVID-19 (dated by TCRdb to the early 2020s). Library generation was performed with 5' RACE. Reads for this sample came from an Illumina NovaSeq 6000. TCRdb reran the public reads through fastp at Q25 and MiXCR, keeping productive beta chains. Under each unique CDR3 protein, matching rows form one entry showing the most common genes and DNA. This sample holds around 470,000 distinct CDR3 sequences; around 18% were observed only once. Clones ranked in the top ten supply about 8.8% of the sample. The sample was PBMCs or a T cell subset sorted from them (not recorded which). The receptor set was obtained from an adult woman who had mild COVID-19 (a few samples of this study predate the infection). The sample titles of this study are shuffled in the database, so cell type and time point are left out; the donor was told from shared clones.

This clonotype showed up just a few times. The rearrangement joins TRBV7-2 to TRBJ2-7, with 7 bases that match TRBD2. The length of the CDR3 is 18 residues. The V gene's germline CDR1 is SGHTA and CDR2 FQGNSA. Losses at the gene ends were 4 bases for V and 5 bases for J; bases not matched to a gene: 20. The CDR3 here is CASSSPGGGGRIHHEQYF. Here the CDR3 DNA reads TGTGCCAGCAGCTCCCCCGGCGGGGGAGGGCGGATACACCACGAGCAGTACTTC.

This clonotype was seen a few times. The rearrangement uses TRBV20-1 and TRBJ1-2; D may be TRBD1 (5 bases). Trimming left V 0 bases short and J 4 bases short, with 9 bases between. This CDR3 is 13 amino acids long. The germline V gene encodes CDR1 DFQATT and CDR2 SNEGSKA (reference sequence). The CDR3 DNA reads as TGCAGTGCTAGAGACAGGGTCCCCTATGGCTACACCTTC. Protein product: CSARDRVPYGYTF.

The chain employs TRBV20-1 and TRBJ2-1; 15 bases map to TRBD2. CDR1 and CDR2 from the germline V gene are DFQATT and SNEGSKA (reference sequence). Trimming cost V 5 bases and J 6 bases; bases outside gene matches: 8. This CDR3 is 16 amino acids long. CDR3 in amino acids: CSAFPPGLAGGNEQFF. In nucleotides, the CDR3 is TGCAGTGCTTTCCCCCCGGGACTAGCGGGAGGCAATGAGCAGTTCTTC.

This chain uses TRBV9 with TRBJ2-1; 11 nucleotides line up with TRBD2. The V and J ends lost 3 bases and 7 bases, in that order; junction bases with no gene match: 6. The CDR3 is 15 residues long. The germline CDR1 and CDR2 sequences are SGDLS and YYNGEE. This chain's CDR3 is CASSAGTSGENEQFF. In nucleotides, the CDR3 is TGTGCCAGCAGCGCCGGGACTAGCGGCGAAAATGAGCAGTTCTTC.

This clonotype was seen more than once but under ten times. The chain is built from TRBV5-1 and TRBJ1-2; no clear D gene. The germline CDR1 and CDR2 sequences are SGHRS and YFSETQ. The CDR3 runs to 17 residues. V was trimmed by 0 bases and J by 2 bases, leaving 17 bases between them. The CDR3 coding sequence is TGCGCCAGCAGCTTGGCCGGGATCCCCATCCAAAACTATGGCTACACCTTC. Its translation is CASSLAGIPIQNYGYTF.

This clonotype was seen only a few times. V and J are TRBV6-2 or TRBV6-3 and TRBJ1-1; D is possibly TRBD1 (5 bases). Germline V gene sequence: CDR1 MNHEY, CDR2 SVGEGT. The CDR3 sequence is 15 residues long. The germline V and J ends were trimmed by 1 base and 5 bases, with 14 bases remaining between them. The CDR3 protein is CASSYLGQGKTEAFF. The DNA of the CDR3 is TGTGCCAGCAGTTACTTAGGACAAGGAAAGACTGAAGCTTTCTTT.

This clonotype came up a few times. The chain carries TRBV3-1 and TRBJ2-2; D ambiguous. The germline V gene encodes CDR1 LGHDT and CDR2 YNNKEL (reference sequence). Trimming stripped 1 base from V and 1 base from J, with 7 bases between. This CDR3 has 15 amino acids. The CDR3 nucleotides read TGTGCCAGCAGCCAAGCCCAACAGAACACCGGGGAGCTGTTTTTT. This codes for CASSQAQQNTGELFF.

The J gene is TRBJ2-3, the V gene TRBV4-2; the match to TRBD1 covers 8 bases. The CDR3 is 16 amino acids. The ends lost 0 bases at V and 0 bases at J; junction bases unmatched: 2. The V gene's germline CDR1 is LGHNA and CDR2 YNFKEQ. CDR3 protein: CASSQDGTGSTDTQYF. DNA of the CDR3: TGTGCCAGCAGCCAAGACGGGACAGGAAGCACAGATACGCAGTATTTT.

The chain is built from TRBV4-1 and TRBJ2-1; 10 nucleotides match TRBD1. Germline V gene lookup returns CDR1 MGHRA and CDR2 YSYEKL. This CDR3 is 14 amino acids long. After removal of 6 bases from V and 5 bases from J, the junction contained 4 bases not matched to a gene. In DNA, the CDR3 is TGCGCCAGCAGTTGGGACAGGGGAGACAATGAGCAGTTCTTC. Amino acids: CASSWDRGDNEQFF.

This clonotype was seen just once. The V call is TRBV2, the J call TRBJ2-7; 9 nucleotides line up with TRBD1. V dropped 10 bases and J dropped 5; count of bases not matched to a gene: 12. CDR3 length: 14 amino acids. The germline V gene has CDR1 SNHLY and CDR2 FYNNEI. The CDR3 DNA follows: TGTGCCATCCAACCGGGACAGGGTTTGGACGAGCAGTACTTC. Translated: CAIQPGQGLDEQYF. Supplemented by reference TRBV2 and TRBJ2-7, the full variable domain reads EPEVTQTPSHQVTQMGQEVILRCVPISNHLYFYWYRQILGQKVEFLVSFYNNEISEKSEIFDDQFSVERPDGSNFTLKIRSTKLEDSAMYFCAIQPGQGLDEQYFGPGTRLTVT.

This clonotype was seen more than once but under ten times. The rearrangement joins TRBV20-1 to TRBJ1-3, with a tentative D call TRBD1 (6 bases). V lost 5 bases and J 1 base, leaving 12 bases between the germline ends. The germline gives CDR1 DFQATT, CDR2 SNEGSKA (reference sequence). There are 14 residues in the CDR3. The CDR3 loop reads CSAGEGGSGNTIYF. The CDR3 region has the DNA TGCAGTGCTGGGGAGGGGGGGTCTGGAAACACCATATATTTT.

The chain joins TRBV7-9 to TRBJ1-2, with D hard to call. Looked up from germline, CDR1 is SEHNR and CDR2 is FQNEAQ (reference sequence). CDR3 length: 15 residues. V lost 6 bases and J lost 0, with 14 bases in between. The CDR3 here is CASSQIAGSNYGYTF. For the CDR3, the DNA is TGTGCCAGCAGTCAGATCGCGGGATCTAACTATGGCTACACCTTC.

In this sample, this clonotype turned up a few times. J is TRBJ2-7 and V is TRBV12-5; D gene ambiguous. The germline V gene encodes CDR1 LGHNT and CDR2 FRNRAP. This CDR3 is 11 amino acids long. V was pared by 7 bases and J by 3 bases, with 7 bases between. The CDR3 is CASANYYEQYF. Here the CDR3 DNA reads TGTGCTAGTGCAAATTACTACGAGCAGTACTTC.

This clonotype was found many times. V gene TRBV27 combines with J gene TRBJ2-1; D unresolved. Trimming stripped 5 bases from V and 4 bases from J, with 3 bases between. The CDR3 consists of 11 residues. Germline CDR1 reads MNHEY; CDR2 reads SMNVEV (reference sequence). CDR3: CASSQYNEQFF. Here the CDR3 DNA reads TGTGCCAGCAGTCAGTACAATGAGCAGTTCTTC.

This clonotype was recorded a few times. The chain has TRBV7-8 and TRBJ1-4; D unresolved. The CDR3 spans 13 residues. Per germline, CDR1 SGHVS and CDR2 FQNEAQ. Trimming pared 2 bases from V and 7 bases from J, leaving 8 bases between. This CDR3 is CASSLLQGEKLFF. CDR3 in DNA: TGTGCCAGCAGCTTACTACAAGGTGAAAAACTGTTTTTT.

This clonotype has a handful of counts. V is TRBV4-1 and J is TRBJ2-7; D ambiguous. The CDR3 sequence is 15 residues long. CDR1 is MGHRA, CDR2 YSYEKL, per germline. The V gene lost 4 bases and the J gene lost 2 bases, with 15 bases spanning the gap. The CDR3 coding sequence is TGCGCCAGCAGCCCTGGGTCGCAGCGCCCCTACGAGCAGTACTTC. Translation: CASSPGSQRPYEQYF.

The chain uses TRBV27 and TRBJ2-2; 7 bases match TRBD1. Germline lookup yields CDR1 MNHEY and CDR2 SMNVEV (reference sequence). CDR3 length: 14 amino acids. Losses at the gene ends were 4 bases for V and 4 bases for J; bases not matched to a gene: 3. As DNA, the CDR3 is TGTGCCAGCAGTTATACAGGGGCCACCGGGGAGCTGTTTTTT. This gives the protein CASSYTGATGELFF.

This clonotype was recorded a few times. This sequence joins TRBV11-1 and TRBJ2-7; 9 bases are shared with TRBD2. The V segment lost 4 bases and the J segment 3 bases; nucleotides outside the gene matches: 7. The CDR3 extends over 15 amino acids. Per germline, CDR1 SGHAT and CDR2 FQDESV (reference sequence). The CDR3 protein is CASSSTSGPNYEQYF. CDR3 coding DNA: TGTGCCAGCAGCTCTACTAGCGGGCCCAACTACGAGCAGTACTTC. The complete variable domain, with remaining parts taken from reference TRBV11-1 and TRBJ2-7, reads EAEVAQSPRYKITEKSQAVAFWCDPISGHATLYWYRQILGQGPELLVQFQDESVVDDSQLPKDRFSAERLKGVDSTLKIQPAELGDSAMYLCASSSTSGPNYEQYFGPGTRLTVT.

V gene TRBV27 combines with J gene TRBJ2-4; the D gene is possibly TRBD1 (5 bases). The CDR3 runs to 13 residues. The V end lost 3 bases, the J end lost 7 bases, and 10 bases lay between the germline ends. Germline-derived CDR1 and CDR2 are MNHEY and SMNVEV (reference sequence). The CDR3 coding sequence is TGTGCCAGCAGTTTGGGTGCAGGGAACATTCAGTACTTC. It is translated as CASSLGAGNIQYF.

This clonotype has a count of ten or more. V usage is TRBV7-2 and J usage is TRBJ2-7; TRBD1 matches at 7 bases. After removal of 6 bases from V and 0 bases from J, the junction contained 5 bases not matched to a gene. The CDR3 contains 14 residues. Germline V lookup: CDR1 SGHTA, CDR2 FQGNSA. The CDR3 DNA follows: TGTGCCAGCAGAAGGGGGACAGACTCCTACGAGCAGTACTTC. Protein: CASRRGTDSYEQYF.

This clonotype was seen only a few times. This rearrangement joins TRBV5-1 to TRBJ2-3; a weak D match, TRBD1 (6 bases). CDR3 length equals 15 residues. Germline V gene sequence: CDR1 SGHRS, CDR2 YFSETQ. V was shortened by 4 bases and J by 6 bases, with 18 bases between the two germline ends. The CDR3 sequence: CASSLTGKGVDTQYF. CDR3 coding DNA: TGCGCCAGCAGCCTAACAGGGAAGGGGGTGGATACGCAGTATTTT. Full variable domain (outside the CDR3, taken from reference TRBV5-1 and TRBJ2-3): KAGVTQTPRYLIKTRGQQVTLSCSPISGHRSVSWYQQTPGQGLQFLFEYFSETQRNKGNFPGRFSGRQFSNSRSEMNVSTLELGDSALYLCASSLTGKGVDTQYFGPGTRLTVL.

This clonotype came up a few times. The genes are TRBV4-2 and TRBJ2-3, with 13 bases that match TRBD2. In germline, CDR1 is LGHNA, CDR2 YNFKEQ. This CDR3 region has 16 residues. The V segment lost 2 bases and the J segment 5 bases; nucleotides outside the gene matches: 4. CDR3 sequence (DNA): TGTGCCAGCAGCCAACAGACTAGCGGGGGGAGAGATACGCAGTATTTT. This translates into CASSQQTSGGRDTQYF.

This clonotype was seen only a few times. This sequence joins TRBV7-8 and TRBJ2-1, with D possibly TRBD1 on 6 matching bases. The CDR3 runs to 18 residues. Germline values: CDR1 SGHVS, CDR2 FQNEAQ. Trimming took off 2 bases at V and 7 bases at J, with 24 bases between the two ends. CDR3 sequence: CASSLLALGQGLTNEQFF. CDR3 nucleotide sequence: TGTGCCAGCAGCTTATTGGCCCTAGGGCAGGGGCTAACAAATGAGCAGTTCTTC.

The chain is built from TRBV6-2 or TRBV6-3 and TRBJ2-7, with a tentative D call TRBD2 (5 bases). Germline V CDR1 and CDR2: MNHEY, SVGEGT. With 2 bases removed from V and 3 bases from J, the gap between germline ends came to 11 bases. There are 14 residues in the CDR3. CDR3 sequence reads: CASSYGAENYEQYF. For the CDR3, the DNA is TGTGCCAGCAGTTACGGAGCGGAGAACTACGAGCAGTACTTC.

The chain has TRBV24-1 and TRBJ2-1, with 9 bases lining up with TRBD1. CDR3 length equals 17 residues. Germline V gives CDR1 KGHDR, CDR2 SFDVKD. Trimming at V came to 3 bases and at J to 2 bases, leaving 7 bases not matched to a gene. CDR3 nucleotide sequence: TGTGCCACCAGTGATCACACCGGGACAGGGACCTACAATGAGCAGTTCTTC. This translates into CATSDHTGTGTYNEQFF.

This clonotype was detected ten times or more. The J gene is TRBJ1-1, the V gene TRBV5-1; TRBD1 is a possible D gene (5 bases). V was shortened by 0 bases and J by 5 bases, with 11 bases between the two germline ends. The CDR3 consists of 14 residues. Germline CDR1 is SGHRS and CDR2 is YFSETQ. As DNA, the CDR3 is TGCGCCAGCAGCTTGGGCAGGGTCGGAACTGAAGCTTTCTTT. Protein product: CASSLGRVGTEAFF.

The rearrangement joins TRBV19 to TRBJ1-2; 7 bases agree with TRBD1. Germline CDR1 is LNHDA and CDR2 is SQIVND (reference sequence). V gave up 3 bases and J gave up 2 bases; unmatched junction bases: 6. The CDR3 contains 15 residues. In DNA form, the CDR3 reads TGTGCCAGTAGTATCAAATCGGGACAGAACTATGGCTACACCTTC. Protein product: CASSIKSGQNYGYTF. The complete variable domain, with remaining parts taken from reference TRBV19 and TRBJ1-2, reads DGGITQSPKYLFRKEGQNVTLSCEQNLNHDAMYWYRQDPGQGLRLIYYSQIVNDFQKGDIAEGYSVSREKKESFPLTVTSAQKNPTAFYLCASSIKSGQNYGYTFGSGTRLTVV.

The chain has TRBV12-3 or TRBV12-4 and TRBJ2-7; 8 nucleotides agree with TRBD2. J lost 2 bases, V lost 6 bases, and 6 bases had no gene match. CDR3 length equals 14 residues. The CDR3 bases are TGTGCCAGCAGGCGGGGGGAAGGAACCTACGAGCAGTACTTC. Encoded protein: CASRRGEGTYEQYF.